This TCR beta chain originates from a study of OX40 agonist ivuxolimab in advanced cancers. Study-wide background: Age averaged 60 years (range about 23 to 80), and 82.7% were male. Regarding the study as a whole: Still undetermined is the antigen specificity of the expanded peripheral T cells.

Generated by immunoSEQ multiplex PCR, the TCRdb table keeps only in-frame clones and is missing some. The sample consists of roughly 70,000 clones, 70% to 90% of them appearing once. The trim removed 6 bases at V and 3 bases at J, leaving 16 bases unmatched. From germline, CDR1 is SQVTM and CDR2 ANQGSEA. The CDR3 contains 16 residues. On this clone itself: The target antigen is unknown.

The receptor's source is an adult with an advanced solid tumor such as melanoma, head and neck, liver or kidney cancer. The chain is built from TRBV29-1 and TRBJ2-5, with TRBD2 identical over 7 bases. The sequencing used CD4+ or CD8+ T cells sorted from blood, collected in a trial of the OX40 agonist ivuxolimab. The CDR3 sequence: CSVRGGGLGGKETQYF. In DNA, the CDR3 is TGCAGCGTGAGGGGTGGTGGTTTGGGGGGGAAAGAGACCCAGTACTTC.